The next 8 T cell receptor beta chains were all read from a single sample in a study of identical twins. TCRdb passed the 5' RACE reads through MiXCR, listing each CDR3 protein once. The sample has some 690,000 distinct CDR3 sequences; roughly 20% are singletons. This same sample was also taken into another study, of T cells expressing NK-cell markers.

Material: PBMCs. The receptors were gathered from a woman aged 18-30 years in good health.

The table lists this clonotype with a few counts. This chain links TRBV6-2 or TRBV6-3 with TRBJ2-3, with D uncertain. The CDR3 has 14 amino acids. Germline V gene lookup returns CDR1 MNHEY and CDR2 SVGEGT. The V end was cut by 10 bases, the J end by 2 bases, with 16 bases between. The CDR3 DNA reads as TGTGCCACACAATACTTGATACCCACAGATACGCAGTATTTT. It encodes CATQYLIPTDTQYF.

The J gene is TRBJ2-3, the V gene TRBV20-1, with D possibly being TRBD1 or TRBD2 (6 bases each). The CDR3 spans 14 residues. Germline V gene lookup returns CDR1 DFQATT and CDR2 SNEGSKA (reference sequence). With 1 base removed from V and 6 bases from J, the gap between germline ends came to 14 bases. The CDR3 nucleotides read TGCAGTGCTAGAGGAAGGGGGGCTCGTGATACGCAGTATTTT. This codes for CSARGRGARDTQYF.

V is TRBV7-2 and J is TRBJ2-5, with 9 nucleotides matching TRBD2. Germline-derived CDR1 and CDR2 are SGHTA and FQGNSA. This CDR3 is built from 14 residues. Trimming at V came to 1 base and at J to 6 bases, leaving 3 bases not matched to a gene. CDR3 in DNA: TGTGCCAGCAGCTTAGGCGGGGGGGCTCAGACCCAGTACTTC. As protein: CASSLGGGAQTQYF.

This clonotype appeared a few times. The chain employs TRBV5-1 and TRBJ2-5, with D perhaps being TRBD1 or TRBD2 (5 bases each). The germline V gene has CDR1 SGHRS and CDR2 YFSETQ. This CDR3 has 17 amino acids. V was clipped by 4 bases and J by 1 base, with 20 bases between them. CDR3 sequence (DNA): TGCGCCAGCAGCCTATTCGGGACCCCTGGGGCCCAAGAGACCCAGTACTTC. As protein: CASSLFGTPGAQETQYF.

V usage is TRBV20-1 and J usage is TRBJ1-5; possibly TRBD1 for D (5 bases). The V gene lost 4 bases and the J gene lost 3 bases, with 7 bases spanning the gap. Germline assignment: CDR1 DFQATT and CDR2 SNEGSKA (reference sequence). The CDR3 has 12 residues. DNA of the CDR3: TGCAGTGCTACAGGGATCAATCAGCCCCAGCATTTT. Translating gives CSATGINQPQHF.

This clonotype has more than one count but fewer than ten. The chain employs TRBV4-2 and TRBJ2-7; D may be TRBD1 (5 bases). Deletions cut 4 bases from V and 2 bases from J, with 18 bases between. Germline CDR1 is LGHNA and CDR2 is YNFKEQ. The CDR3 extends over 16 amino acids. The CDR3: CASSPEGVEGAYEQYF. For the CDR3, the DNA is TGTGCCAGCAGCCCCGAAGGAGTAGAAGGGGCCTACGAGCAGTACTTC.

In DNA form, the CDR3 reads TGTGCCAGCAGCCATCATTCTGGGGCCAACGTCCTGACTTTC. Protein product: CASSHHSGANVLTF. The rearrangement links TRBV6-2 or TRBV6-3 to TRBJ2-6; D not certain. The CDR3 has 14 amino acids. V was shortened by 6 bases and J by 1 base, with 7 bases between the two germline ends. The germline gives CDR1 MNHEY, CDR2 SVGEGT.

This clonotype appeared many times. The chain couples TRBV10-3 to TRBJ1-1; D call uncertain. V shed 7 bases and J shed 2 bases, with 20 bases lying between them. Germline CDR1 is ENHRY and CDR2 is SYGVKD. The CDR3 sequence is 16 residues long. The CDR3 DNA reads TGTGCCATCATTATGGGCAGTTCCCCTCTCAACACTGAAGCTTTCTTT. Residues: CAIIMGSSPLNTEAFF.